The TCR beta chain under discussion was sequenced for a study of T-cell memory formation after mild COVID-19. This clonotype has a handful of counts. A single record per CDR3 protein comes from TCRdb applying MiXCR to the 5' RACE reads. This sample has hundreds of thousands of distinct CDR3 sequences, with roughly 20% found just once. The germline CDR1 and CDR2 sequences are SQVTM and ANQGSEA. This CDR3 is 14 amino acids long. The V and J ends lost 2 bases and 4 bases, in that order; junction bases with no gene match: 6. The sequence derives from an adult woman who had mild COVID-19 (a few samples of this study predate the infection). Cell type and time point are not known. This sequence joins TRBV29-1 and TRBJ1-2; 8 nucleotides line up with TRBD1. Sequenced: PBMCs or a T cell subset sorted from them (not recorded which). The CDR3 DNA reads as TGCAGCGTTGAATCGCCAGGGGGCCTCTATGGCTACACCTTC. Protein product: CSVESPGGLYGYTF.